This T cell receptor (beta chain) came from a study of blood T cell repertoires in COVID-19 (TCRdb year 2020). About the full investigation: Samples covering the acute and convalescent phases of COVID-19 were provided by collaborators in the United States, Italy and Spain. Where available, HLA class I and class II types were obtained from metadata supplied by the sample provider rather than from assay-based typing. Deeply sampled blood TCRbeta repertoires from subjects exposed to, actively infected with, or recovered from COVID-19 were included in the dataset. The samples were drawn from two sources: the first 160 participants of the ongoing ImmuneRACE study, and fewer than 1,500 subjects contributed by 6 global collaborators. A freely available public database, intended as a resource for researchers studying the immune response to SARS-CoV-2, is where the repertoires were released. A de-identified subject ID, COVID-19 status, age in years and sex were almost always included in the sample metadata. The material from the prospective study consisted of cDNA or gDNA derived from T cells, B-cell-depleted T cells, or PBMCs. Overall study results and their limits: Clinical and demographic metadata were provided uncurated, with the amount varying by source and participant.

Remarks on this clone: The clone's antigen remains unknown. No much larger clone is present one base from it, and per-base qualities are unavailable.

Trimming removed 4 bases from V and 3 bases from J; the gene matches leave 12 bases unexplained. From the cysteine up to the phenylalanine, the CDR3 has a length of 16 residues. CDR3 DNA only is kept here, 48 bases in frame from base 1. Looking up the germline V gene yields CDR1 SGHDT and CDR2 YYEEEE. The immunoSEQ Assay, a bias-controlled multiplex PCR, was used to amplify TCRbeta CDR3 regions from genomic DNA. As for the original processing: Nucleated cell counts per sample were estimated from amplification of reference gene primers within the assay. Sequence reads were collapsed and filtered to measure the absolute abundance of every unique TCRbeta CDR3 rearrangement. For each sample, productive Simpson clonality was calculated as the square root of Simpson's diversity index across productive rearrangements. What TCRdb holds here is the immuneACCESS table cut down to in-frame rearrangements. Part of the clones is not present; checked against another copy, under half of the missing clones reflect an unresolved V gene, and the others are unexplained. The V and J calls and clone size come from that table; D and trimming were worked out from the DNA. This sample gives 130,000 to 150,000 clones in total; around four fifths of them show up just once. The top ten constitute about 3% of the sample.

Each collaborating institution followed its own protocols to collect whole blood in K2EDTA tubes. For TCRbeta analysis, collaborators shipped samples as frozen whole blood, isolated PBMCs, or DNA extracted from either of those sample types. The sequence joins TRBV5-6 to TRBJ1-2, with 7 bases aligning to TRBD1. The source is a woman between 40 and 50 years old with active or convalescent COVID-19. The material sequenced was peripheral blood. CDR3 region: CASSDARRDSYYGYTF. The sequenced DNA: TGTGCCAGCAGCGACGCCAGACGGGACAGTTACTATGGCTACACCTTC.